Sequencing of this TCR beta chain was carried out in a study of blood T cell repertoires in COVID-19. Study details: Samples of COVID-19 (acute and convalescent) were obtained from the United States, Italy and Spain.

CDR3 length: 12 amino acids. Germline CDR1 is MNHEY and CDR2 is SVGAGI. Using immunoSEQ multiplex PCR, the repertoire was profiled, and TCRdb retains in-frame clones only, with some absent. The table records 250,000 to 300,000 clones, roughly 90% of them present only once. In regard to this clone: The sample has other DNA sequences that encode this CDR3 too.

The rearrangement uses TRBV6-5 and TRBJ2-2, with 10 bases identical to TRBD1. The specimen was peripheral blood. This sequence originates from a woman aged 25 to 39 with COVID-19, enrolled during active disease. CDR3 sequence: CATDRGTGELFF. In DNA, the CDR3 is TGTGCGACGGACAGGGGGACCGGGGAGCTGTTTTTT.